The 23 T cell receptor beta chains in this list originate from one sample, sequenced in a study of human T cells and chemical hapten exposure. Via MiXCR, TCRdb re-called the RACE reads, giving one row per CDR3 protein. The sample yields roughly 80,000 distinct CDR3 sequences, approximately 12% seen once. This sample's time point: patch test 1, 2 weeks after DPC sensitization. Sample treatment: therapeutic diphenylcyclopropenone sensitization with weekly scalp DPC. The sample was whole blood, taken in connection with sensitization to the hapten diphenylcyclopropenone (DPC). The source of these receptors is a woman between 45 and 65 years old with alopecia areata. Some clones in this sample may be carry-over from other donors' samples.

In this sample, this clonotype turned up many times. The CDR3 DNA sequence: TGTGCCAGCGCCACAGGGGGCGTGAACACTGAAGCTTTCTTT. Its protein is CASATGGVNTEAFF. The rearrangement links TRBV28 to TRBJ1-1; 9 positions agree with TRBD1. The CDR3 sequence is 14 residues long. V lost 8 bases, J lost 0 bases, and 4 bases stayed unmatched. Germline CDR1 and CDR2: MDHEN and SYDVKM. The full variable domain, rest sourced from reference TRBV28 and TRBJ1-1, is DVKVTQSSRYLVKRTGEKVFLECVQDMDHENMFWYRQDPGLGLRLIYFSYDVKMKEKGDIPEGYSVSREKKERFSLILESASTNQTSMYLCASATGGVNTEAFFGQGTRLTVV.

In this sample, this clonotype turned up a few times. This CDR3 reads CASSLASGGTSTDTQYF. The CDR3 coding sequence is TGTGCCAGCAGCTTAGCCAGCGGGGGGACTAGCACAGATACGCAGTATTTT. The rearrangement joins TRBV7-9 to TRBJ2-3; 9 bases line up with TRBD2. The trim removed 0 bases at V and 0 bases at J, leaving 4 bases unmatched. Germline V gene data show CDR1 as SEHNR and CDR2 as FQNEAQ (reference sequence). The CDR3 has 17 residues.

This chain joins TRBV3-1 and TRBJ2-2, with 9 nucleotides matching TRBD2. Germline trimming cut 8 bases from V and 4 bases from J; bases unmatched to any gene: 5. The CDR3 is 14 residues long. The germline gives CDR1 LGHDT, CDR2 YNNKEL (reference sequence). Here the CDR3 reads CASRVAGATGELFF. CDR3 sequence (DNA): TGTGCCAGCCGGGTAGCGGGAGCCACCGGGGAGCTGTTTTTT.

This clonotype was found many times. The rearrangement links TRBV29-1 to TRBJ2-7, with 8 bases identical to TRBD1. After removal of 4 bases from V and 7 bases from J, the junction contained 6 bases not matched to a gene. The germline V gene has CDR1 SQVTM and CDR2 ANQGSEA. This CDR3 has 12 amino acids. Here the CDR3 DNA reads TGCAGCGTTGTTCCAGGGGGCCAGGAGCAGTACTTC. Encoded protein: CSVVPGGQEQYF.

CDR3 amino acids: CASSRIERWQYF. The CDR3 DNA follows: TGTGCCAGCAGCCGGATAGAAAGGTGGCAGTATTTT. This chain joins TRBV3-1 and TRBJ2-3; D unclear. V was pared by 4 bases and J by 11 bases, with 13 bases between. The length of the CDR3 is 12 residues. The germline gives CDR1 LGHDT, CDR2 YNNKEL (reference sequence).

V is TRBV20-1 and J is TRBJ1-6; possibly TRBD1 for D (5 bases). CDR1 and CDR2 (germline): DFQATT, SNEGSKA (reference sequence). The CDR3 is 17 amino acids. V lost 0 bases and J lost 4, with 16 bases in between. The CDR3 nucleotides are TGCAGTGCTAGAGATCTTCCAGGGAGGGGATATAATTCACCCCTCCACTTT. It specifies CSARDLPGRGYNSPLHF.

There are a few counts of this clonotype. The rearrangement links TRBV6-6 to TRBJ1-2; D not certain. CDR3 size: 12 residues. Germline CDR1 MNHNY, CDR2 SVGAGI (reference sequence). With 8 bases removed from V and 8 bases from J, the gap between germline ends came to 15 bases. The CDR3 loop reads CASVNPQQGYTF. The CDR3 nucleotides read TGTGCCAGCGTGAACCCGCAGCAAGGCTACACCTTC.

This clonotype was counted many times. The chain joins TRBV7-9 to TRBJ1-5, with 7 bases that match TRBD1. There are 14 residues in the CDR3. CDR1 and CDR2 from the germline V gene are SEHNR and FQNEAQ (reference sequence). Germline trimming cut 5 bases from V and 4 bases from J; bases unmatched to any gene: 5. The CDR3, as DNA: TGTGCCAGCAGCCCGCGACAGGGAAATCAGCCCCAGCATTTT. Translating it yields CASSPRQGNQPQHF.

This clonotype was counted between two and nine times. The genes are TRBV7-6 and TRBJ2-7; D is uncertain. Trimming took off 5 bases at V and 7 bases at J, with 15 bases between the two ends. The CDR3 spans 13 residues. The germline gives CDR1 SGHVS, CDR2 FNYEAQ. The DNA of the CDR3 is TGTGCCAGCAGCCTAGGACCAGAAAGTGAGCAGTACTTC. As protein: CASSLGPESEQYF.

There are many counts of this clonotype. The chain joins TRBV29-1 to TRBJ1-1; the D gene is possibly TRBD1 (6 bases). This CDR3 region has 11 residues. Germline V CDR1 and CDR2: SQVTM, ANQGSEA. Trimming took off 5 bases at V and 5 bases at J, with 9 bases between the two ends. CDR3: CSVRGSTEAFF. Here the CDR3 DNA reads TGCAGCGTTAGGGGGAGTACTGAAGCTTTCTTT.

The sample holds one count of this clonotype. A read error may explain this, as a much larger clone is one base away. This chain connects TRBV4-3 to TRBJ2-5; 7 nucleotides match TRBD2. The length of the CDR3 is 16 residues. The germline V gene has CDR1 LGHNA and CDR2 YSLEER. In DNA, the CDR3 is TGCGCCAGCAACCAAGACACCGGGAGCGGGGCAGAGACCCAGTACTTC. This translates into CASNQDTGSGAETQYF.

This clonotype was detected a few times. In DNA form, the CDR3 reads TGTGCCAGCAGCTTAGAGGTGGAGACCCAGTACTTC. It encodes CASSLEVETQYF. The chain combines TRBV7-2 with TRBJ2-5; D unresolved. CDR1 is SGHTA, CDR2 FQGNSA, per germline. The length of the CDR3 is 12 residues. V lost 1 base, J lost 5 bases, and 5 bases lay in between.

The CDR3 is CASSRQESSYNSPLHF. The CDR3 DNA follows: TGCGCCAGCAGTCGTCAGGAAAGCTCCTATAATTCACCCCTCCACTTT. J is TRBJ1-6 and V is TRBV5-1; no clear D. CDR3 length equals 16 residues. CDR1 and CDR2 from the germline V gene are SGHRS and YFSETQ. V was clipped by 5 bases and J by 0 bases, with 12 bases between them.

The V gene is TRBV12-3 or TRBV12-4, the J gene TRBJ1-1; a weak D match, TRBD1 (5 bases). This CDR3 contains 13 residues. The V end lost 6 bases, the J end lost 5 bases, and 13 bases lay between the germline ends. The CDR3 sequence is CASRSQGLTEAFF. The DNA for the CDR3 is TGTGCCAGCAGATCTCAGGGACTTACTGAAGCTTTCTTT.

A few counts support this clonotype. The chain recombines TRBV7-2 with TRBJ2-1, with D unclear. The CDR3 is 11 residues long. Germline CDR1 is SGHTA and CDR2 is FQGNSA. V lost 8 bases to trimming and J lost 7 bases, with 9 bases between them. This chain's CDR3 is CASHFGNEQFF. The DNA of the CDR3 is TGTGCCAGCCACTTCGGGAATGAGCAGTTCTTC.

This clonotype was seen a few times. The CDR3 coding sequence is TGTGCCAGCACTCCCAGAGGAGGCTTTAGCTACAATGAGCAGTTCTTC. It specifies CASTPRGGFSYNEQFF. The chain uses TRBV7-2 and TRBJ2-1; tentative D call: TRBD2 (5 bases). The CDR3 is 16 amino acids. Trimming cost V 7 bases and J 3 bases, with 19 bases left between them. The germline V gene has CDR1 SGHTA and CDR2 FQGNSA.

This clonotype came up a few times. The chain employs TRBV9 and TRBJ2-2; 7 bases line up with TRBD1. After removal of 1 base from V and 2 bases from J, the junction contained 11 bases not matched to a gene. The CDR3 loop spans 18 amino acids. Germline V gene sequence: CDR1 SGDLS, CDR2 YYNGEE. CDR3 protein: CASSVIGRDSRNTGELFF. The CDR3, as DNA: TGTGCCAGCAGCGTAATAGGTCGGGACAGCCGCAACACCGGGGAGCTGTTTTTT.

Details on this clonotype: This may arise from a read error, as a much more abundant clone is one base away. The CDR3 region is CASSLSGTASIDTQYF. The CDR3 DNA follows: TGTGCCAGCAGCTTAAGTGGGACAGCTAGCATAGATACGCAGTATTTT. V usage is TRBV7-3 and J usage is TRBJ2-3, with 7 bases that match TRBD1. This CDR3 is 16 amino acids long. Germline values: CDR1 SGHTA, CDR2 FQGTGA.

The table lists this clonotype with many counts. The chain uses TRBV20-1 and TRBJ1-2; weak D call: TRBD1 (6 bases). CDR1 is DFQATT, CDR2 SNEGSKA, per germline (reference sequence). CDR3 size: 14 residues. V was trimmed by 6 bases and J by 2 bases, leaving 16 bases between them. In nucleotides, the CDR3 is TGCAGTGCAAAACAGGGAAATTTAAACTATGGCTACACCTTC. It is translated as CSAKQGNLNYGYTF.

This clonotype was observed many times. The chain carries TRBV6-1 and TRBJ2-2; 7 bases are shared with TRBD1. The CDR3 runs 15 residues. V was pared by 6 bases and J by 0 bases, with 4 bases of the junction left unmatched. Germline CDR1 and CDR2: MNHNS and SASEGT. CDR3 DNA: TGTGCCAGCAGCCCGGGACAGCCGAACACCGGGGAGCTGTTTTTT. It is translated as CASSPGQPNTGELFF.

The V gene is TRBV11-2, the J gene TRBJ1-4; 7 nucleotides line up with TRBD1. Trimming removed 3 bases from V and 3 bases from J; junction bases left unmatched: 19. The CDR3 extends over 20 amino acids. Germline V CDR1 and CDR2: SGHAT, FQNNGV. The CDR3 here is CASSFGPPGTERDANEKLFF. The CDR3 DNA sequence: TGTGCCAGCAGCTTTGGCCCCCCCGGGACAGAGCGTGATGCTAATGAAAAACTGTTTTTT.

This clonotype was detected many times. This chain uses TRBV9 with TRBJ2-5; perhaps TRBD2 as D (5 bases). The CDR3 contains 18 residues. V lost 0 bases, J lost 1 base, and 19 bases lay in between. Germline V lookup: CDR1 SGDLS, CDR2 YYNGEE. Written as DNA, the CDR3 is TGTGCCAGCAGCGTAGACCCCTTGGCCGCGGGCCCCCAAGAGACCCAGTACTTC. This gives the protein CASSVDPLAAGPQETQYF.

The CDR3 loop reads CASSEAATGSYNEQFF. CDR3 in DNA: TGTGCCAGCAGTGAAGCGGCGACAGGGTCTTACAATGAGCAGTTCTTC. V usage is TRBV2 and J usage is TRBJ2-1; 7 positions agree with TRBD1. CDR3 length equals 16 residues. CDR1 SNHLY and CDR2 FYNNEI come from the germline V gene. J was trimmed by 4 bases and V by 0 bases; bases with no gene match: 6.